The TCR beta chain under discussion was sequenced for a study of Ad26.COV2.S vaccination and SARS-CoV-2 variants. The repertoire was sequenced with immunoSEQ multiplex PCR; TCRdb's copy has only in-frame clones and lacks some. This sample has 300,000 to 400,000 clones, with around 92% found just once. Material: peripheral blood, obtained after recovery from COVID-19. The clonotype was recovered from a human donor who had recovered from COVID-19.

CDR3 bases: TGTGCCAGCAGTTTCGGGGACAGTGGGAGCACTGAAGCTTTCTTT. Amino acids: CASSFGDSGSTEAFF. V is TRBV6-5 and J is TRBJ1-1, with 7 bases fitting TRBD1. The V gene's germline CDR1 is MNHEY and CDR2 SVGAGI. V trimming: 4 bases; J trimming: 4 bases; junction bases outside the gene matches: 9. This CDR3 contains 15 residues.